This T cell receptor beta chain was found in a study of cytomegalovirus exposure and HLA in healthy donors. To note about this clone: Its antigen is undetermined.

Donors came from a validation cohort of about 110 subjects, distinct from the first 666-subject cohort. Study-level results: Researchers counted some 150 TCR beta chains as cytomegalovirus-associated. It was confirmed in vitro that a few of the CMV-associated chains were specific for CMV antigens.

Germline trimming cut 3 bases from V and 5 bases from J; bases unmatched to any gene: 17. The CDR3 is 20 residues long. Germline loops: CDR1 LNHDA, CDR2 SQIVND (reference sequence). TCRdb's table, derived via immunoSEQ multiplex PCR, lists solely in-frame clones and lacks some. The sample lists over 110,000 clones, 86% occurring once. The TCR was taken from a man younger than 35 in good health and CMV-seronegative. Sequenced material: PBMCs. V and J are TRBV19 and TRBJ2-1, with TRBD1 matching 12 bases. CDR3 coding DNA: TGTGCCAGTAGTATTAGCCGGTGGGGGACAGGGGGCTTAGGGGACAATGAGCAGTTCTTC. This encodes CASSISRWGTGGLGDNEQFF.